Given below is one TCR beta chain in context. Its matching antigen is unknown. CDR3 length: 17 amino acids. V lost 4 bases to trimming and J lost 6 bases, with 23 bases between them. In germline, CDR1 is KGHDR, CDR2 SFDVKD. TCRdb analysed the reads with MiXCR anew, one entry per CDR3 protein. Among approximately 500,000 distinct CDR3 sequences listed, about 33% were seen once. The sample originates from a study of T cell repertoires in cytomegalovirus infection. Study-wide context: Carrying CMV and the relevant HLA type showed in public TCR beta signatures. Findings and caveats of the study: Across the ex vivo response, the dominant clonotypes were HLA-C-restricted CMV-specific TCR beta clonotypes. Identification of carriers of CMV plus the relevant HLA was achieved through cumulative public TCR beta family frequency.

The source material was cultured PBMCs, sampled from culture after CMV antigen stimulation. The chain links TRBV24-1 to TRBJ2-5; D might be TRBD2 (7 bases). The receptor's source is a human donor in good health (CMV status not recorded). Some clones in this sample may be carry-over from other donors' samples. The CDR3 here is CATSEEGVGGNLKTQYF. The DNA for the CDR3 is TGTGCCACCAGTGAGGAGGGGGTCGGGGGGAATCTGAAGACCCAGTACTTC.